What follows are 15 T cell receptor beta chains derived from one specimen sequenced in a study of blood T cell repertoires in COVID-19. Clones were sequenced by immunoSEQ multiplex PCR, and TCRdb holds only the in-frame ones, with some missing. The sample lists roughly 250,000 clones, 88% occurring once. The sequencing sample was made of peripheral blood. These receptors were obtained from a woman between 40 and 55 years old who had recovered from COVID-19.

The chain carries TRBV19 and TRBJ2-2; 10 positions agree with TRBD1. This CDR3 comprises 17 residues. CDR1 and CDR2 (germline): LNHDA, SQIVND (reference sequence). V was clipped by 4 bases and J by 5 bases; unmatched bases: 10. The CDR3 reads CASSTATGGDWTGELFF. The CDR3 nucleotides read TGTGCCAGTAGTACGGCGACAGGGGGCGATTGGACCGGGGAGCTGTTTTTT. Using reference TRBV19 and TRBJ2-2 for the parts outside the CDR3, the full variable domain is DGGITQSPKYLFRKEGQNVTLSCEQNLNHDAMYWYRQDPGQGLRLIYYSQIVNDFQKGDIAEGYSVSREKKESFPLTVTSAQKNPTAFYLCASSTATGGDWTGELFFGEGSRLTVL.

The rearrangement uses TRBV7-2 and TRBJ1-2; 10 nucleotides agree with TRBD1. V lost 5 bases to trimming and J lost 7 bases; unmatched junction nucleotides: 16. CDR1 and CDR2 (germline): SGHTA, FQGNSA. CDR3 length: 17 amino acids. The CDR3 bases are TGTGCCAGCAGCCAGACCGCCTCGGGACAGGGGCGTTTTGGCTACACCTTC. Amino acid sequence: CASSQTASGQGRFGYTF.

This clone was detected once. This chain links TRBV10-3 with TRBJ1-2; D is uncertain. CDR1 and CDR2 from the germline V gene are ENHRY and SYGVKD. The CDR3 is 15 amino acids. Trimming shortened V by 0 bases and J by 4 bases, and 12 bases separated the two germline ends. CDR3 residues: CAISESGREGYGYTF. CDR3 coding DNA: TGTGCCATCAGTGAGTCGGGGAGGGAAGGCTATGGCTACACCTTC.

Only a few counts were recorded for this clone. This chain connects TRBV2 to TRBJ1-1; D call uncertain. Between the trimmed V and J ends, which lost 1 base and 7 bases, there was a span of 7 bases. CDR3 length equals 12 residues. In germline, CDR1 is SNHLY, CDR2 FYNNEI. The CDR3 sequence: CASSEGSREAFF. The CDR3 DNA reads as TGTGCCAGCAGTGAAGGCAGTCGTGAAGCTTTCTTT.

V and J are TRBV19 and TRBJ2-5; D unresolved. This CDR3 contains 14 residues. The germline gives CDR1 LNHDA, CDR2 SQIVND (reference sequence). The V and J ends lost 5 bases and 4 bases respectively, with 14 bases between them. This CDR3 is CASSDPRGAETQYF. In DNA, the CDR3 is TGTGCCAGTAGTGACCCGCGCGGTGCAGAGACCCAGTACTTC.

This sequence joins TRBV5-1 and TRBJ2-6; TRBD1 aligns across 10 bases. CDR1 SGHRS and CDR2 YFSETQ come from the germline V gene. The V gene end was trimmed by 3 bases and the J gene end by 2 bases; junction bases not matched to a gene: 2. CDR3 size: 16 residues. For the CDR3, the DNA is TGCGCCAGCAGCTCCGGACAGGGGGCTGGGGCCAACGTCCTGACTTTC. Translated: CASSSGQGAGANVLTF.

V gene TRBV29-1 combines with J gene TRBJ2-3, with D perhaps matching TRBD2 (7 bases). Germline CDR1 SQVTM, CDR2 ANQGSEA. This CDR3 is built from 15 residues. Trimming removed 8 bases from V and 5 bases from J, with 23 bases in between. The CDR3 loop is CSSARGAGLVDTQYF. As DNA, the CDR3 is TGCAGCTCAGCCCGGGGGGCAGGTTTAGTAGATACGCAGTATTTT.

On this clone: The junction departs from germline at one end; a sequencing error may be responsible. This sequence joins TRBV7-2 and TRBJ1-3, with D unclear. Germline-derived CDR1 and CDR2 are SGHTA and FQGNSA. The CDR3 contains 13 residues. The CDR3 region has the DNA TGTGCCAGCAGTTTAGCCCTATCAAACACCATATATTTT. Its protein is CASSLALSNTIYF.

This clone has a handful of counts. This chain links TRBV21-1 with TRBJ1-1; the D segment call TRBD1 is taken from the table without a DNA check. TRBV21-1 is designated a pseudogene. This CDR3 region has 14 residues. The DNA of the CDR3 is TGTGCCAGCAGCAAGAGGGGGCGCGGAACTGAAGCTTTCTTT. Encoded protein: CASSKRGRGTEAFF.

About this clone itself: Additional DNA sequences in this sample encode the identical CDR3. This rearrangement joins TRBV11-2 to TRBJ2-1; no firm D call. The CDR3 spans 15 residues. CDR1 is SGHAT and CDR2 is FQNNGV in the germline V gene. V was cut by 6 bases and J by 0 bases, with 12 bases left in between. CDR3 nucleotide sequence: TGTGCCAGCAGTCTTGATCCCAGCTCCTACAATGAGCAGTTCTTC. Residues: CASSLDPSSYNEQFF.

V gene TRBV28 combines with J gene TRBJ1-6; 11 bases match TRBD1. J was trimmed by 8 bases and V by 6 bases; bases with no gene match: 9. This CDR3 has 16 amino acids. The germline CDR1 and CDR2 sequences are MDHEN and SYDVKM. The CDR3 loop is CASSRVGTGGDSPLHF. CDR3 in DNA: TGTGCCAGCAGCCGAGTAGGGACAGGGGGTGATTCACCCCTCCACTTT.

V usage is TRBV20-1 and J usage is TRBJ2-7; unclear D gene. Between the trimmed V and J ends, which lost 6 bases and 1 base, there was a span of 4 bases. Germline values: CDR1 DFQATT, CDR2 SNEGSKA (reference sequence). The CDR3 extends over 10 amino acids. Written as DNA, the CDR3 is TGCAGTGCCTTTTCCTACGAGCAGTACTTC. Translated: CSAFSYEQYF.

The gene calls are TRBV7-8 and TRBJ1-2; TRBD1 might be the D (5 bases). Trimming removed 5 bases from V and 4 bases from J, with 14 bases in between. Germline V gene sequence: CDR1 SGHVS, CDR2 FQNEAQ. This CDR3 is 14 amino acids long. The CDR3 loop is CASSPNGGGYGYTF. As DNA, the CDR3 is TGTGCCAGCAGCCCGAACGGGGGGGGCTATGGCTACACCTTC.

V and J are TRBV6-1 and TRBJ2-7; 10 bases fit TRBD2. The length of the CDR3 is 15 residues. The V and J ends lost 5 bases and 2 bases, in that order; junction bases with no gene match: 6. Germline loops: CDR1 MNHNS, CDR2 SASEGT. The chain's CDR3 is CASSLRLAGTYEQYF. DNA for the CDR3: TGTGCCAGCAGTCTCAGACTAGCGGGTACCTACGAGCAGTACTTC.

This clone was recorded a few times. The gene calls are TRBV11-2 and TRBJ2-1; weak D call: TRBD1 (5 bases). The CDR3 runs 18 residues. V lost 1 base to trimming and J lost 2 bases, with 18 bases between them. CDR1 is SGHAT and CDR2 is FQNNGV in the germline V gene. CDR3 coding DNA: TGTGCCAGCAGCTTAGCCGTCACAGGAAGGCCTCCCTACAATGAGCAGTTCTTC. Residues: CASSLAVTGRPPYNEQFF.